This TCR beta chain was recovered during a study of early T cells in non-severe SARS-CoV-2 infection. In its sample, this clonotype ranks as medium-sized. Germline CDR1 reads SGHRS; CDR2 reads YFSETQ. The CDR3 runs to 13 residues. V was pared by 5 bases and J by 2 bases, with 8 bases between. In the library, individual cDNA molecules carried attached unique molecular identifiers. TCRdb ran MiXCR on the 5' RACE reads and lists one entry per CDR3 protein. The repertoire consists of fewer than 50,000 distinct CDR3 sequences, with 12% occurring once and the leading ten covering approximately 15%. This chain joins TRBV5-1 and TRBJ2-1; tentative D call: TRBD2 (5 bases). The origin of this receptor is an adult who was a healthcare worker with PCR-confirmed SARS-CoV-2 infection or an uninfected control (not recorded which). Sequences were obtained from whole blood. The CDR3 reads CASRGDTYNEQFF. The CDR3 coding sequence is TGCGCCAGCAGGGGAGATACCTACAATGAGCAGTTCTTC.